This record covers a single T cell receptor (beta chain). The target antigen is unknown. The CDR3 runs 12 residues. Germline V gene lookup returns CDR1 GTSNPN and CDR2 SVGIG (reference sequence). V was cut by 5 bases and J by 3 bases, with 11 bases left in between. This sample stems from a study of STAT3 mutations in large granular lymphocyte leukemia. Study results and limitations: Every T-LGLL patient had at least one immunodominant TCRbeta clonotype.

Using immunoSEQ multiplex PCR, the repertoire was profiled, and TCRdb retains in-frame clones only, with some absent. The sample lists about 13,000 clones, just over 85% seen once, with roughly 12% in the top ten. Sequenced sample: PBMCs. The chain joins TRBV30 to TRBJ2-7; weak D call: TRBD1 (5 bases). The source of this sequence is a human donor with T large granular lymphocyte leukemia. Some clones in this sample may be carry-over from other donors' samples. The CDR3 sequence: CAWGADSYEQYF. The CDR3 DNA reads TGTGCCTGGGGGGCCGACAGCTACGAGCAGTACTTC. Supplemented by reference TRBV30 and TRBJ2-7, the full variable domain reads SQTIHQWPATLVQPVGSPLSLECTVEGTSNPNLYWYRQAAGRGLQLLFYSVGIGQISSEVPQNLSASRPQDRQFILSSKKLLLSDSGFYLCAWGADSYEQYFGPGTRLTVT.